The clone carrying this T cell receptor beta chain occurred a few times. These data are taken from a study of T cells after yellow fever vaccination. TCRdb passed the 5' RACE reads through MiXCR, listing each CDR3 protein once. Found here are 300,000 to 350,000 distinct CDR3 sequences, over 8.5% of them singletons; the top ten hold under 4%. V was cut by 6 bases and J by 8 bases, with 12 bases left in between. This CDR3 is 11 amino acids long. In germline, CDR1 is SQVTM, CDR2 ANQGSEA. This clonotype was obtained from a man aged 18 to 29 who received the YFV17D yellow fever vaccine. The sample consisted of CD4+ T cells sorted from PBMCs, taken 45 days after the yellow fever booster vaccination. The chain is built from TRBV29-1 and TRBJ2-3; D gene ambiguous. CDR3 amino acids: CSVAHRVTQYF. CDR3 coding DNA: TGCAGCGTCGCGCACCGGGTTACGCAGTATTTT.